This T cell receptor (beta chain) originates from a study of blood T cell repertoires in COVID-19 (dated by TCRdb to about 2020). Turning to the overall study: Collaborator samples came from the United States, Italy and Spain and covered acute and convalescent phases of COVID-19. Samples came from the ongoing ImmuneRACE study (first 160 participants) plus 1,254 subjects from 6 global collaborators. HLA class I and class II types, where available, came from metadata supplied by the sample provider rather than from assay-based typing. Deeply sampled blood TCRbeta repertoires from subjects exposed to, actively infected with, or recovered from COVID-19 were included in the dataset. A freely available public database, intended as a resource for researchers studying the immune response to SARS-CoV-2, is where the repertoires were released. The material from the prospective study consisted of cDNA or gDNA derived from T cells, B-cell-depleted T cells, or PBMCs. The sample metadata nearly always contained a de-identified subject ID, COVID-19 status, age in years and sex. What the study reported, not specific to this receptor: The quantity of clinical and demographic metadata differed by source and by participant and was supplied without curation.

TCRbeta CDR3 regions were amplified from genomic DNA using the immunoSEQ Assay, a bias-controlled multiplex PCR. For the original study's pipeline: Nucleated cell counts per sample were estimated from amplification of reference gene primers within the assay. Sequence reads were collapsed and filtered to measure the absolute abundance of every unique TCRbeta CDR3 rearrangement. For each sample, productive Simpson clonality was calculated as the square root of Simpson's diversity index across productive rearrangements. In TCRdb, the immuneACCESS table is reduced to in-frame sequences with V and J assigned. These tables do not hold every clone; where another copy was compared, an unresolved V gene accounts for under half, and the others remain unexplained. That table is the source of V, J and clone size, and D and trimming were worked out from the DNA. For this sample there are more than 140,000 clones; 65% to 90% appear just once. The top ten hold 7.2% of the sample.

Whole blood was collected in K2EDTA tubes by collaborating institutions according to the institutions' own protocols. For TCRbeta analysis, collaborators shipped samples in one of three forms: frozen whole blood, isolated PBMCs, or DNA extracted from either of those sample types. As regards this clone: Its antigen is unknown. The input lacks base qualities; no much larger clone sits a single base away.

CDR1 and CDR2 are read off the germline V gene (reference sequence) as LGHDT and YNNKEL. Germline trimming amounts to 3 bases on V and 6 bases on J, with 4 as the count of junction bases outside the gene matches. From cysteine to phenylalanine, the CDR3 is 15 amino acids long. CDR3 DNA only is kept here, 45 bases in frame from base 1. The V and J genes are TRBV3-1 (or the pseudogene TRBV3-2) and TRBJ2-2; TRBD2 aligns with 10 central bases. The sequenced material came from peripheral blood. The receptor comes from a woman aged 45-60 years in a cohort sampled during active or convalescent COVID-19. The nucleotides read TGTGCCAGCAGCCAGGGAAGCGGGGGGGCCGGGGAGCTGTTTTTT. Translated, this is CASSQGSGGAGELFF.